This T cell receptor (beta chain) was obtained from a study of spatial heterogeneity in lung cancer. Unique molecular identifiers tagged every individual TCR cDNA molecule. TCRdb redid the calling of the 5' RACE reads with MiXCR, one entry per CDR3 protein. This table holds some 34,000 distinct CDR3 sequences, under 8.5% found once. Regarding time point: sample taken at primary tumor resection. The donors comprised 60 to 85 untreated early-stage non-small cell lung cancer patients. Tumor, nontumor lung or frozen PBMC supplied whole RNA, sequenced without sorting. This CDR3 contains 13 residues. Trimming took 4 bases from V and 5 from J, leaving 9 bases between them. Germline loops: CDR1 SGHVS, CDR2 FNYEAQ. At least ten counts were recorded for this clonotype.

V is TRBV7-6 and J is TRBJ2-1; unclear D gene. The sample in question was PBMCs, obtained at surgery. The receptor comes from a female donor with early-stage non-small cell lung cancer. For the CDR3, the DNA is TGTGCCAGCAGCTCGACGGGTGACAATGAGCAGTTCTTC. Its protein is CASSSTGDNEQFF.